The T cell receptor (beta chain) under discussion was sequenced for a study of blood T cell repertoires in COVID-19. Across the whole study: Acute and convalescent COVID-19 specimens originated in the United States, Italy and Spain.

Original handling: Amplified reference gene primers provided the basis for estimating nucleated cell counts. The protocol was immunoSEQ multiplex PCR, while the TCRdb copy is restricted to in-frame clones and leaves out a portion. V and J calls plus clone size are reproduced from that table; the DNA served to infer D and trimming. The table includes some 270,000 clones, around 86% detected once. The CDR3 contains 12 residues. CDR1 MNHEY and CDR2 SVGAGI come from the germline V gene. The V gene lost 6 bases and the J gene lost 15 bases, with 18 bases spanning the gap. This receptor was taken from a man over 45 with acute or convalescent COVID-19. The sample taken for sequencing was peripheral blood. V gene TRBV6-5 combines with J gene TRBJ1-5; possible D gene TRBD1, 5 bases. CDR3 sequence reads: CASRGTSGVWHF. The CDR3 DNA reads TGTGCCAGCAGGGGGACCTCGGGGGTATGGCATTTT.